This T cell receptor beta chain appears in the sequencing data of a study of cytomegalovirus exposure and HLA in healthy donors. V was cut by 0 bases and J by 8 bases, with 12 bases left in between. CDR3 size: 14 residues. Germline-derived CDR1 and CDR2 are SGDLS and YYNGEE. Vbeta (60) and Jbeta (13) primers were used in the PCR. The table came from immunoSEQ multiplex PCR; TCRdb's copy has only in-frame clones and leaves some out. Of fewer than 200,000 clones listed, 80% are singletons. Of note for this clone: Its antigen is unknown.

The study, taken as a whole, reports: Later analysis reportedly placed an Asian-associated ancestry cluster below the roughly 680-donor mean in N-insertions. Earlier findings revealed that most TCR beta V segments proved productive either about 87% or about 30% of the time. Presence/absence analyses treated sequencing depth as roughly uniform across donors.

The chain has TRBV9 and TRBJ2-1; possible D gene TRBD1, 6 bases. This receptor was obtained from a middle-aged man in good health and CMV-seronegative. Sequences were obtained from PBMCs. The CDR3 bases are TGTGCCAGCAGCGTAGAAGGGGGTGCAGATGAGCAGTTCTTC. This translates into CASSVEGGADEQFF.